The clone carrying this T cell receptor (beta chain) was picked up many times. This sample was included in a study of T cells after yellow fever vaccination. Germline V lookup: CDR1 SGHTA, CDR2 FQGTGA. Trimming removed 1 base from V and 2 bases from J; junction bases left unmatched: 2. CDR3 length: 14 amino acids. Each CDR3 protein gets one entry after TCRdb re-called the 5' RACE reads with MiXCR. The table shows 340,000 or so distinct CDR3 sequences, with about an eighth occurring only once. V usage is TRBV7-3 and J usage is TRBJ2-7; 7 nucleotides line up with TRBD2. This clonotype originated in a man younger than 30 who received the YFV17D yellow fever vaccine. Sequencing used CD4+ T cells sorted from PBMCs, obtained 15 days after the yellow fever booster vaccination. The CDR3, as DNA: TGTGCCAGCAGCTTAATGGGGGGGACCTACGAGCAGTACTTC. It encodes CASSLMGGTYEQYF.